Presented here are 28 T cell receptor beta chains from one specimen sequenced in a study of naive and memory T cell subsets. The beta constant-region primer was an equimolar mix of two oligonucleotides covering TRBC1 and TRBC2. TCRdb used MiXCR to reprocess the UMI-ligation and nested PCR reads, holding one entry per CDR3 protein. Of approximately 140,000 distinct CDR3 sequences in the sample, about 15% were seen once. Sequencing was done on a sample of naive CD4+ T cells from blood. The source of these receptors is a human donor in good health.

This clonotype has at least ten counts. The rearrangement uses TRBV7-6 and TRBJ2-1, with 9 bases matching TRBD2. Germline V gene sequence: CDR1 SGHVS, CDR2 FNYEAQ. V dropped 1 base and J dropped 7; count of bases not matched to a gene: 8. The CDR3 loop spans 16 amino acids. The CDR3 sequence is CASSLGTAGGQNEQFF. The CDR3, as DNA: TGTGCCAGCAGCTTAGGGACGGCGGGAGGGCAGAATGAGCAGTTCTTC. The full variable domain, in which reference TRBV7-6 and TRBJ2-1 provide the parts outside the CDR3, is GAGVSQSPRYKVTKRGQDVALRCDPISGHVSLYWYRQALGQGPEFLTYFNYEAQQDKSGLPNDRFSAERPEGSISTLTIQRTEQRDSAMYRCASSLGTAGGQNEQFFGPGTRLTVL.

In regard to this clonotype: The junction and the germline gene differ at one end; a read error may be behind it. The chain combines TRBV7-9 with TRBJ1-1, with 7 positions matching TRBD1. Per the germline V gene, CDR1 is SEHNR and CDR2 is FQNEAQ (reference sequence). This CDR3 has 13 amino acids. The CDR3 sequence is CASSLEGPGQDEF. CDR3 nucleotides: TGTGCCAGCAGCTTAGAGGGCCCCGGACAGGACGAATTT.

This clonotype was counted a few times. CDR3 in amino acids: CASTVRTSGFPTSSYNEQFF. The CDR3 DNA sequence: TGTGCCAGCACCGTCCGGACTAGCGGGTTCCCTACTAGCTCCTACAATGAGCAGTTCTTC. The chain links TRBV7-2 to TRBJ2-1; 11 bases line up with TRBD2. Germline CDR1 SGHTA, CDR2 FQGNSA. This CDR3 comprises 20 residues. V was clipped by 7 bases and J by 0 bases; unmatched bases: 17.

Ten or more counts support this clonotype. The chain combines TRBV20-1 with TRBJ2-3; 12 bases agree with TRBD2. The CDR3 consists of 17 residues. Per the germline V gene, CDR1 is DFQATT and CDR2 is SNEGSKA (reference sequence). The ends lost 1 base at V and 4 bases at J; junction bases unmatched: 9. The CDR3 is CSARGGLAGGLSDTQYF. The CDR3 DNA reads TGCAGTGCTAGAGGGGGTCTAGCGGGAGGGCTGTCAGATACGCAGTATTTT.

This clonotype was counted a few times. The genes are TRBV28 and TRBJ2-1; 11 bases match TRBD1. The CDR3 is 15 residues long. Germline CDR1 MDHEN, CDR2 SYDVKM. The J segment lost 8 bases and the V segment lost 7 bases, leaving 10 bases of the junction unmatched. Here the CDR3 reads CASKYRDRGMDEQFF. The CDR3 coding sequence is TGTGCCAGCAAATACCGGGACAGGGGGATGGATGAGCAGTTCTTC.

The sample holds a few counts of this clonotype. This sequence joins TRBV3-1 and TRBJ2-1; D not resolved. CDR1 and CDR2 from the germline V gene are LGHDT and YNNKEL (reference sequence). The CDR3 runs to 11 residues. With 0 bases removed from V and 8 bases from J, the gap between germline ends came to 2 bases. CDR3 region: CASSQEDEQFF. CDR3 DNA: TGTGCCAGCAGCCAAGAGGATGAGCAGTTCTTC.

This clonotype has only a few counts. The chain carries TRBV5-1 and TRBJ2-5; no clear D. Trimming shortened V by 2 bases and J by 1 base, and 9 bases separated the two germline ends. The CDR3 is 14 amino acids. Germline V gene lookup returns CDR1 SGHRS and CDR2 YFSETQ. CDR3 bases: TGCGCCAGCAGCTTTGGCGGAACCCAAGAGACCCAGTACTTC. Translation gives CASSFGGTQETQYF. The full variable domain, in which reference TRBV5-1 and TRBJ2-5 provide the parts outside the CDR3, is KAGVTQTPRYLIKTRGQQVTLSCSPISGHRSVSWYQQTPGQGLQFLFEYFSETQRNKGNFPGRFSGRQFSNSRSEMNVSTLELGDSALYLCASSFGGTQETQYFGPGTRLLVL.

This clonotype was found a few times. This sequence joins TRBV12-3 or TRBV12-4 and TRBJ2-3; TRBD2 matches at 11 bases. The CDR3 has 17 amino acids. J was trimmed by 0 bases and V by 7 bases; bases with no gene match: 9. The CDR3 region is CASIHSGRALSTDTQYF. The CDR3 DNA is TGTGCCAGCATCCATAGCGGGAGGGCCCTCAGCACAGATACGCAGTATTTT.

Regarding this clonotype: One end of the junction varies from germline; a read error may be responsible. DNA for the CDR3: TGTGCCTGGAGGTGGTTAACCGGGGAGCTGTATTTT. Amino acids: CAWRWLTGELYF. The chain has TRBV30 and TRBJ2-2, with D perhaps matching TRBD2 (5 bases). The CDR3 loop spans 12 amino acids. In germline, CDR1 is GTSNPN, CDR2 SVGIG (reference sequence).

This clonotype has only a few counts. The chain employs TRBV18 and TRBJ2-3; weak D call: TRBD1 (5 bases). The CDR3 loop spans 13 amino acids. V gave up 5 bases and J gave up 4 bases, with 10 bases separating them. Germline V CDR1 and CDR2: KGHSH, LQKENI. The CDR3 region is CASSGDRPDTQYF. The CDR3 nucleotides read TGTGCCAGCTCAGGCGACAGACCAGATACGCAGTATTTT. The full variable domain, its missing parts supplied by reference TRBV18 and TRBJ2-3, is NAGVMQNPRHLVRRRGQEARLRCSPMKGHSHVYWYRQLPEEGLKFMVYLQKENIIDESGMPKERFSAEFPKEGPSILRIQQVVRGDSAAYFCASSGDRPDTQYFGPGTRLTVL.

This clonotype came up a few times. The chain joins TRBV14 to TRBJ2-1, with 11 positions matching TRBD2. From germline, CDR1 is SGHDN and CDR2 FVKESK. The CDR3 runs to 16 residues. Trimming took 7 bases from V and 7 from J; bases not matched to a gene: 12. The CDR3 nucleotides read TGTGCCAGCAACGCCTTACTAGCGGGAGTGGGGAATGAGCAGTTCTTC. It encodes CASNALLAGVGNEQFF.

In this sample, this clonotype turned up many times. V usage is TRBV18 and J usage is TRBJ2-1, with a possible D match to TRBD1 (5 bases). The V end was cut by 8 bases, the J end by 4 bases, with 12 bases between. Germline CDR1 and CDR2: KGHSH and LQKENI. The CDR3 extends over 13 amino acids. The CDR3 loop reads CASTLTEYNEQFF. The CDR3 bases are TGTGCCAGCACCTTGACAGAGTACAATGAGCAGTTCTTC.

This clonotype was counted a few times. The chain has TRBV7-2 and TRBJ2-1; TRBD1 matches 9 bases. In germline, CDR1 is SGHTA, CDR2 FQGNSA. V gave up 4 bases and J gave up 9 bases; unmatched junction bases: 10. The CDR3 totals 15 residues. The CDR3 DNA follows: TGTGCCAGCAGCTCCGCCGGGACAGGGCAGCTTGAGCAGTTCTTC. It is translated as CASSSAGTGQLEQFF.

The V gene is TRBV6-5, the J gene TRBJ2-2; a weak D match, TRBD1 (6 bases). Germline V gene lookup returns CDR1 MNHEY and CDR2 SVGAGI. The V end lost 6 bases, the J end lost 4 bases, and 18 bases lay between the germline ends. The CDR3 extends over 16 amino acids. The CDR3 nucleotides read TGTGCCAGCAGCCGTCGGAGGCCAGGGGCCACCGGGGAGCTGTTTTTT. It yields the protein CASSRRRPGATGELFF.

J is TRBJ2-7 and V is TRBV5-1; 13 bases align to TRBD2. V shed 4 bases, J shed 3 bases, and the junction held 4 bases outside the gene matches. The CDR3 runs to 15 residues. Germline CDR1 reads SGHRS; CDR2 reads YFSETQ. The CDR3 DNA follows: TGCGCCAGCAGCGGTGGACTAGCGGGAGTCTACGAGCAGTACTTC. This encodes CASSGGLAGVYEQYF.

The gene calls are TRBV5-1 and TRBJ2-3; tentative D call: TRBD1 (6 bases). The germline V gene encodes CDR1 SGHRS and CDR2 YFSETQ. CDR3 size: 14 residues. Trimming shortened V by 9 bases and J by 0 bases, and 14 bases separated the two germline ends. The CDR3 is CATQRQASTDTQYF. In nucleotides, the CDR3 is TGCGCCACACAAAGACAGGCTAGCACAGATACGCAGTATTTT.

This clonotype came up a few times. This sequence joins TRBV5-6 and TRBJ1-1, with no clear D. Germline CDR1 SGHDT, CDR2 YYEEEE. V dropped 0 bases and J dropped 0 bases, with 3 bases sitting between them. CDR3 length: 13 amino acids. DNA for the CDR3: TGTGCCAGCAGCTTGGCCTTGAACACTGAAGCTTTCTTT. This gives the protein CASSLALNTEAFF. Filled out from reference TRBV5-6 and TRBJ1-1, the complete variable domain reads DAGVTQSPTHLIKTRGQQVTLRCSPKSGHDTVSWYQQALGQGPQFIFQYYEEEERQRGNFPDRFSGHQFPNYSSELNVNALLLGDSALYLCASSLALNTEAFFGQGTRLTVV.

This clonotype was observed a handful of times. The gene calls are TRBV18 and TRBJ1-1; 8 nucleotides match TRBD1. Germline lookup yields CDR1 KGHSH and CDR2 LQKENI. V was pared by 3 bases and J by 8 bases, with 5 bases of the junction left unmatched. This CDR3 is 13 amino acids long. The CDR3 loop reads CASSPAGQVEAFF. CDR3 bases: TGTGCCAGCTCACCCGCGGGACAGGTCGAAGCTTTCTTT.

V is TRBV7-3 and J is TRBJ1-1; D is ambiguous. CDR1 is SGHTA and CDR2 is FQGTGA in the germline V gene. There are 13 residues in the CDR3. V was shortened by 3 bases and J by 0 bases, with 5 bases between the two germline ends. In nucleotides, the CDR3 is TGTGCCAGCAGCTTCGGTATGAACACTGAAGCTTTCTTT. Its translation is CASSFGMNTEAFF.

This clonotype turned up a few times. The V call is TRBV2, the J call TRBJ2-3; 11 nucleotides agree with TRBD2. Trimming removed 6 bases from V and 3 bases from J; junction bases left unmatched: 2. In germline, CDR1 is SNHLY, CDR2 FYNNEI. The CDR3 is made up of 14 amino acids. CDR3 DNA: TGTGCCAGCAGGACTAGCGGGAAAACAGATACGCAGTATTTT. It codes for CASRTSGKTDTQYF.

V and J are TRBV5-1 and TRBJ2-3; D is unclear. Trimming cost V 0 bases and J 2 bases, with 10 bases left between them. The CDR3 extends over 15 amino acids. Germline CDR1 is SGHRS and CDR2 is YFSETQ. As DNA, the CDR3 is TGCGCCAGCAGCTTGGCCCTAGACCCCACAGATACGCAGTATTTT. Protein product: CASSLALDPTDTQYF. Supplemented by reference TRBV5-1 and TRBJ2-3, the full variable domain reads KAGVTQTPRYLIKTRGQQVTLSCSPISGHRSVSWYQQTPGQGLQFLFEYFSETQRNKGNFPGRFSGRQFSNSRSEMNVSTLELGDSALYLCASSLALDPTDTQYFGPGTRLTVL.

The chain is built from TRBV27 and TRBJ2-3; 12 nucleotides agree with TRBD2. The CDR3 covers 15 residues. Germline-derived CDR1 and CDR2 are MNHEY and SMNVEV (reference sequence). The trim removed 10 bases at V and 6 bases at J, leaving 11 bases unmatched. The CDR3 bases are TGTGCCATCAGAGCCGGGACTAGCGGGTCGGATACGCAGTATTTT. Protein sequence: CAIRAGTSGSDTQYF.

CDR3 residues: CASRGTGGTLRVNTEAFF. The CDR3, as DNA: TGTGCCAGCCGGGGGACAGGGGGTACCCTAAGGGTGAACACTGAAGCTTTCTTT. The chain is built from TRBV7-8 and TRBJ1-1; 11 nucleotides match TRBD1. In germline, CDR1 is SGHVS, CDR2 FQNEAQ. V lost 8 bases, J lost 0 bases, and 14 bases stayed unmatched. The CDR3 sequence is 18 residues long. Looking up the rest from reference TRBV7-8 and TRBJ1-1 gives the full variable domain: GAGVSQSPRYKVAKRGQDVALRCDPISGHVSLFWYQQALGQGPEFLTYFQNEAQLDKSGLPSDRFFAERPEGSVSTLKIQRTQQEDSAVYLCASRGTGGTLRVNTEAFFGQGTRLTVV.

The rearrangement uses TRBV5-1 and TRBJ2-7; TRBD1 matches at 9 bases. CDR1 and CDR2 from the germline V gene are SGHRS and YFSETQ. The CDR3 consists of 14 residues. J was trimmed by 6 bases and V by 4 bases; bases with no gene match: 8. The CDR3 protein is CASSKDRGESEQYF. The CDR3 DNA reads as TGCGCCAGCAGCAAGGACAGGGGTGAAAGCGAGCAGTACTTC.

This chain links TRBV5-5 with TRBJ2-5, with 11 bases lining up with TRBD2. The CDR3 sequence is 14 residues long. Germline V lookup: CDR1 SGHKS, CDR2 YYEKEE (reference sequence). V lost 7 bases to trimming and J lost 5 bases; unmatched junction nucleotides: 7. CDR3 in amino acids: CASPTSGSEETQYF. CDR3 DNA: TGTGCCAGCCCAACTAGCGGGAGTGAGGAGACCCAGTACTTC.

This clonotype was seen a handful of times. This chain links TRBV6-5 with TRBJ2-1; D is possibly TRBD1 or TRBD2 (5 bases each). V was pared by 2 bases and J by 1 base, with 9 bases between. This CDR3 has 15 amino acids. CDR1 and CDR2 (germline): MNHEY, SVGAGI. The CDR3 loop is CASSYGAGSYNEQFF. For the CDR3, the DNA is TGTGCCAGCAGTTACGGGGCGGGTTCCTACAATGAGCAGTTCTTC.

The chain joins TRBV6-1 to TRBJ2-5; 7 bases map to TRBD2. Losses at the gene ends were 5 bases for V and 2 bases for J; bases not matched to a gene: 5. The germline V gene encodes CDR1 MNHNS and CDR2 SASEGT. The CDR3 has 14 residues. CDR3 protein: CASSRDYLQETQYF. The CDR3 DNA sequence: TGTGCCAGCAGTCGGGACTACCTTCAAGAGACCCAGTACTTC.

This clonotype has ten or more counts. The CDR3 DNA reads TGCGCCAGCAGCCCCCAGGGTCAAAGGGAGCAGTACTTC. Amino acids: CASSPQGQREQYF. The chain employs TRBV5-1 and TRBJ2-7; the D gene is possibly TRBD1 (5 bases). The CDR3 is 13 amino acids. Germline V gene sequence: CDR1 SGHRS, CDR2 YFSETQ. V was shortened by 4 bases and J by 7 bases, with 15 bases between the two germline ends. Drawing the rest from reference TRBV5-1 and TRBJ2-7, the complete variable domain is KAGVTQTPRYLIKTRGQQVTLSCSPISGHRSVSWYQQTPGQGLQFLFEYFSETQRNKGNFPGRFSGRQFSNSRSEMNVSTLELGDSALYLCASSPQGQREQYFGPGTRLTVT.